This T cell receptor beta chain was retrieved from a study of technical replicates of blood from several donors. Repertoires were generated with immunoSEQ multiplex PCR, while TCRdb's copy carries only in-frame clones and drops some. Of under 100,000 clones listed, under 97% are singletons. V was clipped by 6 bases and J by 6 bases; unmatched bases: 11. The germline V gene has CDR1 SGDLS and CDR2 YYNGEE. The CDR3 has 15 residues. Specimen: T cells isolated from PBMCs. This TCR was sampled from a human donor in good health. V and J are TRBV9 and TRBJ2-2, with TRBD2 identical over 7 bases. CDR3 bases: TGTGCCAGCACCCGAGCGGGGTTAGGGGCCGGGGAGCTGTTTTTT. This sequence encodes CASTRAGLGAGELFF.